This passage covers 11 T cell receptor beta chains from one sample sequenced in a study of human thymus T cells. Generated by immunoSEQ multiplex PCR, the TCRdb table keeps only in-frame clones and is missing some. The repertoire holds under 70,000 clones, with 94% as singletons. Sequencing was done on a sample of blood. These TCRs come from a boy younger than two with a congenital heart defect but otherwise immunologically healthy.

Here the CDR3 reads CASRSGPYGYTF. The CDR3 bases are TGTGCCAGCAGGTCGGGTCCCTATGGCTACACCTTC. The chain couples TRBV9 to TRBJ1-2; D unresolved. In germline, CDR1 is SGDLS, CDR2 YYNGEE. The CDR3 runs to 12 residues. Trimming stripped 5 bases from V and 4 bases from J, with 9 bases between.

The gene calls are TRBV29-1 and TRBJ1-2; 7 nucleotides align to TRBD1. In germline, CDR1 is SQVTM, CDR2 ANQGSEA. The CDR3 has 11 residues. The V segment lost 4 bases and the J segment 7 bases; nucleotides outside the gene matches: 3. The CDR3 DNA is TGCAGCGTTGGACAGGGACGTGGCTACACCTTC. It codes for CSVGQGRGYTF.

The chain combines TRBV7-2 with TRBJ2-2, with D maybe TRBD1 (5 bases). This CDR3 contains 15 residues. V was clipped by 3 bases and J by 2 bases, with 10 bases between them. Germline CDR1 and CDR2: SGHTA and FQGNSA. DNA for the CDR3: TGTGCCAGCAGCTTGGGCAGGGTCAACACCGGGGAGCTGTTTTTT. Translation: CASSLGRVNTGELFF.

CDR3 sequence (DNA): TGTGCCAGCTCACCAGGACTAGCGGGTTTTCAAGAGACCCAGTACTTC. It specifies CASSPGLAGFQETQYF. V and J are TRBV18 and TRBJ2-5; 11 nucleotides line up with TRBD2. Germline CDR1 and CDR2: KGHSH and LQKENI. V lost 2 bases, J lost 2 bases, and 4 bases stayed unmatched. The length of the CDR3 is 16 residues.

The chain is built from TRBV21-1 and TRBJ1-4; TRBD1, the D gene given by the table, was not confirmed from the DNA. TRBV21-1 is shown as a pseudogene. There are 19 residues in the CDR3. In DNA form, the CDR3 reads TGTGCCAGCAGCGGGGCCCGTCTCAGGGGGAGAACAACTAATGAAAAACTGTTTTTT. Amino acids: CASSGARLRGRTTNEKLFF.

The chain combines TRBV19 with TRBJ1-2, with D possibly being TRBD1 (6 bases). V shed 5 bases and J shed 2 bases, with 15 bases lying between them. CDR1 is LNHDA, CDR2 SQIVND, per germline (reference sequence). This CDR3 contains 15 residues. Here the CDR3 reads CASSHNRDKNYGYTF. CDR3 DNA sequence: TGTGCCAGTAGTCACAACCGGGACAAAAACTATGGCTACACCTTC. Based on the CDR3 plus reference TRBV19 and TRBJ1-2, the full variable domain is DGGITQSPKYLFRKEGQNVTLSCEQNLNHDAMYWYRQDPGQGLRLIYYSQIVNDFQKGDIAEGYSVSREKKESFPLTVTSAQKNPTAFYLCASSHNRDKNYGYTFGSGTRLTVV.

This sequence joins TRBV7-2 and TRBJ2-2; TRBD2 agrees at 13 bases. After removal of 5 bases from V and 2 bases from J, the junction contained 5 bases not matched to a gene. Germline CDR1 reads SGHTA; CDR2 reads FQGNSA. The CDR3 is 17 amino acids. The CDR3 loop reads CASSPRLAGGNTGELFF. CDR3 sequence (DNA): TGTGCCAGCAGCCCCAGACTAGCGGGGGGTAACACCGGGGAGCTGTTTTTT. The full variable domain, in which reference TRBV7-2 and TRBJ2-2 provide the parts outside the CDR3, is GAGVSQSPSNKVTEKGKDVELRCDPISGHTALYWYRQSLGQGLEFLIYFQGNSAPDKSGLPSDRFSAERTGGSVSTLTIQRTQQEDSAVYLCASSPRLAGGNTGELFFGEGSRLTVL.

V gene TRBV4-1 combines with J gene TRBJ1-4, with 10 bases fitting TRBD1. With 2 bases clipped from V and 8 bases from J, the junction kept 5 bases outside the gene matches. Germline CDR1 MGHRA, CDR2 YSYEKL. This CDR3 region has 15 residues. The chain's CDR3 is CASSQRTGGYEKLFF. In DNA form, the CDR3 reads TGCGCCAGCAGCCAACGGACAGGGGGTTACGAAAAACTGTTTTTT.

CDR3 DNA sequence: TGTGCCAGCAGCTTAGTTGCGCAGACCGGGGAGCTGTTTTTT. Translated: CASSLVAQTGELFF. The genes are TRBV11-3 and TRBJ2-2; D remains ambiguous. The V and J ends lost 1 base and 5 bases respectively, with 8 bases between them. Germline V lookup: CDR1 SGHNT, CDR2 YENEEA. This CDR3 region has 14 residues.

This rearrangement joins TRBV21-1 to TRBJ2-3; the listed D gene, TRBD2, was not tested against the DNA. TRBV21-1 is flagged as a pseudogene. The CDR3 extends over 20 amino acids. The CDR3 protein is CASSKGRGISGPPPTDTQYF. In nucleotides, the CDR3 is TGTGCCAGCAGCAAAGGGCGGGGTATTAGCGGGCCGCCCCCCACAGATACGCAGTATTTT.

V is TRBV6-5 and J is TRBJ2-7; 9 bases match TRBD1. The CDR3 is 15 residues long. Trimming at V came to 6 bases and at J to 3 bases, leaving 9 bases not matched to a gene. Germline V gene lookup returns CDR1 MNHEY and CDR2 SVGAGI. In DNA, the CDR3 is TGTGCCAGCAGACCAACCGGGACAGGGATCTACGAGCAGTACTTC. This codes for CASRPTGTGIYEQYF.